The 21 T cell receptor beta chains given below trace back to one sample, sequenced in a study of human T cells and chemical hapten exposure. TCRdb re-called the RACE reads through MiXCR, storing one row per CDR3 protein. The sample has about 120,000 distinct CDR3 sequences, around 10% seen once. Time point in this sample: patch test 3, about 24 weeks after DPC sensitization. Sample treatment: therapeutic diphenylcyclopropenone sensitization with weekly scalp DPC. Specimen: whole blood, collected in connection with sensitization to the hapten diphenylcyclopropenone (DPC). All receptors derive from a woman aged 45-65 years with alopecia areata. Some clones in this sample may be carry-over from other donors' samples.

This clonotype was counted many times. The chain employs TRBV20-1 and TRBJ2-2; the D is unclear. V was shortened by 2 bases and J by 2 bases, with 9 bases between the two germline ends. Germline assignment: CDR1 DFQATT and CDR2 SNEGSKA (reference sequence). The CDR3 is 14 amino acids. The CDR3 sequence: CSARNSPNTGELFF. CDR3 nucleotide sequence: TGCAGTGCTAGAAACAGTCCAAACACCGGGGAGCTGTTTTTT.

The chain uses TRBV29-1 and TRBJ2-1; the match to TRBD2 covers 7 bases. Germline values: CDR1 SQVTM, CDR2 ANQGSEA. The CDR3 extends over 14 amino acids. V gave up 6 bases and J gave up 7 bases; unmatched junction bases: 12. CDR3 loop: CSVEPRGGGNEQFF. CDR3 nucleotide sequence: TGCAGCGTGGAGCCGCGCGGGGGAGGGAATGAGCAGTTCTTC.

V is TRBV20-1 and J is TRBJ2-3; 13 positions match TRBD2. This CDR3 region has 16 residues. V shed 5 bases, J shed 0 bases, and the junction held 5 bases outside the gene matches. Germline V lookup: CDR1 DFQATT, CDR2 SNEGSKA (reference sequence). The CDR3 loop reads CSADGLAGDSTDTQYF. The CDR3 DNA is TGCAGTGCTGACGGACTAGCGGGAGACAGCACAGATACGCAGTATTTT.

This clonotype appeared a few times. The chain carries TRBV7-6 and TRBJ1-1, with TRBD1 matching over 9 bases. The V gene's germline CDR1 is SGHVS and CDR2 FNYEAQ. The V gene end was trimmed by 5 bases and the J gene end by 0 bases; junction bases not matched to a gene: 7. CDR3 size: 16 residues. In DNA form, the CDR3 reads TGTGCCAGCAGCAGGGACAGGGCCCGCATGAACACTGAAGCTTTCTTT. Translation gives CASSRDRARMNTEAFF.

The chain has TRBV28 and TRBJ2-1, with 16 nucleotides matching TRBD2. Unmatched junction bases numbered 9, after V lost 4 bases and J lost 3 bases. The germline V gene encodes CDR1 MDHEN and CDR2 SYDVKM. There are 19 residues in the CDR3. For the CDR3, the DNA is TGTGCCAGCAGTTCCCCGGGACTAGCGGGAGGGGTGTACTACAATGAGCAGTTCTTC. Protein sequence: CASSSPGLAGGVYYNEQFF.

This clonotype came up a few times. CDR3: CSATTDYGYTF. The CDR3, as DNA: TGCAGCGCCACAACAGACTATGGCTACACCTTC. J is TRBJ1-2 and V is TRBV29-1; D uncertain. Trimming took 7 bases from V and 3 from J, leaving 9 bases between them. In germline, CDR1 is SQVTM, CDR2 ANQGSEA. The CDR3 extends over 11 amino acids.

Only a few counts were recorded for this clonotype. The rearrangement joins TRBV5-6 to TRBJ1-2, with 8 bases identical to TRBD1. The trim removed 4 bases at V and 6 bases at J, leaving 2 bases unmatched. The CDR3 has 12 amino acids. Per germline, CDR1 SGHDT and CDR2 YYEEEE. The CDR3 DNA reads as TGTGCCAGCAGCGTGGACAGGGATGGCTACACCTTC. Protein product: CASSVDRDGYTF.

This chain uses TRBV2 with TRBJ2-7; 7 bases are a match to TRBD1. This CDR3 has 12 amino acids. The ends lost 8 bases at V and 3 bases at J; junction bases unmatched: 4. From germline, CDR1 is SNHLY and CDR2 FYNNEI. CDR3 region: CASRQGVYEQYF. CDR3 in DNA: TGTGCCAGCCGTCAGGGGGTCTACGAGCAGTACTTC.

This clonotype was detected ten times or more. V usage is TRBV27 and J usage is TRBJ2-5, with no clear D. The CDR3 extends over 13 amino acids. Germline V gene lookup returns CDR1 MNHEY and CDR2 SMNVEV (reference sequence). Trimming took 5 bases from V and 0 from J, leaving 7 bases between them. CDR3 sequence reads: CASSGPHQETQYF. The DNA for the CDR3 is TGTGCCAGCAGTGGACCCCACCAAGAGACCCAGTACTTC.

Many counts were recorded for this clonotype. The chain combines TRBV20-1 with TRBJ1-2, with unresolved D. The CDR3 is 10 amino acids. The V and J ends lost 8 bases and 9 bases respectively, with 13 bases between them. Germline assignment: CDR1 DFQATT and CDR2 SNEGSKA (reference sequence). In DNA form, the CDR3 reads TGCAGTACTCGTGCCGGTAGCTACACCTTC. Its translation is CSTRAGSYTF.

This clonotype was seen a few times. This chain uses TRBV10-3 with TRBJ2-3; D ambiguous. The V end lost 8 bases, the J end lost 5 bases, and 8 bases lay between the germline ends. The CDR3 sequence is 11 residues long. Looked up from germline, CDR1 is ENHRY and CDR2 is SYGVKD. The CDR3 DNA reads as TGTGCCATCTCTCCCGGAGATACGCAGTATTTT. Translating gives CAISPGDTQYF.

This clonotype has at least ten counts. The chain carries TRBV20-1 and TRBJ2-2; 7 bases are a match to TRBD2. The J segment lost 1 base and the V segment lost 4 bases, leaving 9 bases of the junction unmatched. Per the germline V gene, CDR1 is DFQATT and CDR2 is SNEGSKA (reference sequence). The CDR3 loop spans 16 amino acids. CDR3 region: CSATPPGRKNTGELFF. CDR3 sequence (DNA): TGCAGTGCTACCCCCCCCGGGAGGAAGAACACCGGGGAGCTGTTTTTT.

This clonotype appeared a few times. The V call is TRBV27, the J call TRBJ1-1; possibly TRBD1 for D (5 bases). Trimming took 4 bases from V and 4 from J, leaving 10 bases between them. The germline V gene has CDR1 MNHEY and CDR2 SMNVEV (reference sequence). CDR3 length: 13 amino acids. The DNA of the CDR3 is TGTGCCAGCAGTTGGGGGGGTTCCACTGAAGCTTTCTTT. Its translation: CASSWGGSTEAFF.

This clonotype showed up just a few times. This chain joins TRBV18 and TRBJ1-1; 8 bases align to TRBD1. The CDR3 totals 16 residues. With 3 bases clipped from V and 6 bases from J, the junction kept 12 bases outside the gene matches. Per the germline V gene, CDR1 is KGHSH and CDR2 is LQKENI. The CDR3 DNA reads TGTGCCAGCTCACCCCTCCTTGGACAGGGCCCCGCTGAAGCTTTCTTT. It codes for CASSPLLGQGPAEAFF.

Only a few counts were recorded for this clonotype. This chain's CDR3 is CASSPTSGGVNEQFF. The CDR3 nucleotides are TGTGCCAGCAGCCCGACTAGCGGGGGGGTGAATGAGCAGTTCTTC. This chain links TRBV7-9 with TRBJ2-1, with 14 positions matching TRBD2. The V gene's germline CDR1 is SEHNR and CDR2 FQNEAQ (reference sequence). V shed 5 bases, J shed 7 bases, and the junction held 4 bases outside the gene matches. The CDR3 is made up of 15 amino acids.

The chain links TRBV6-2 or TRBV6-3 to TRBJ2-1; D assignment may be TRBD1 or TRBD2 (6 bases each). CDR3 length: 16 residues. Trimming left V 6 bases short and J 3 bases short, with 18 bases between. Germline CDR1 MNHEY, CDR2 SVGEGT. Written as DNA, the CDR3 is TGTGCCAGCAGCCGTCCCCCCGGGGGCGGCTACAATGAGCAGTTCTTC. This translates into CASSRPPGGGYNEQFF.

A few counts support this clonotype. V is TRBV28 and J is TRBJ1-1; no reliable D call. The V gene lost 3 bases and the J gene lost 11 bases, with 7 bases spanning the gap. CDR1 is MDHEN and CDR2 is SYDVKM in the germline V gene. The CDR3 consists of 10 residues. The CDR3 bases are TGTGCCAGCAGTTTTGGGGTGGCTTTCTTT. Its protein is CASSFGVAFF.

This clonotype was seen a few times. The chain employs TRBV6-5 and TRBJ1-1; D uncertain. The CDR3 sequence is 13 residues long. Germline CDR1 MNHEY, CDR2 SVGAGI. V lost 1 base and J lost 3, with 6 bases in between. CDR3 loop: CASSYFGDTEAFF. As DNA, the CDR3 is TGTGCCAGCAGTTACTTTGGGGACACTGAAGCTTTCTTT.

This clonotype was observed a few times. This chain links TRBV28 with TRBJ2-3, with D tentatively TRBD1 (6 bases). The V end lost 7 bases, the J end lost 2 bases, and 19 bases lay between the germline ends. CDR3 length: 16 residues. Germline CDR1 and CDR2: MDHEN and SYDVKM. The CDR3 spells CASTLTGQGTTDTQYF. Here the CDR3 DNA reads TGTGCCAGCACTCTGACTGGGCAGGGGACCACAGATACGCAGTATTTT.

The chain links TRBV7-9 to TRBJ2-5; 9 nucleotides align to TRBD2. The germline V gene has CDR1 SEHNR and CDR2 FQNEAQ (reference sequence). The ends lost 1 base at V and 5 bases at J; junction bases unmatched: 5. The CDR3 extends over 15 amino acids. The CDR3 protein is CASSLEAGGPETQYF. The CDR3 DNA is TGTGCCAGCAGCTTAGAGGCGGGAGGGCCGGAGACCCAGTACTTC.

This clonotype appeared a few times. This chain connects TRBV6-5 to TRBJ1-5, with 11 bases aligning to TRBD1. This CDR3 region has 14 residues. V was clipped by 9 bases and J by 1 base; unmatched bases: 2. CDR1 is MNHEY and CDR2 is SVGAGI in the germline V gene. The CDR3 reads CARGTGGSNQPQHF. The CDR3 DNA follows: TGTGCCAGAGGGACAGGGGGAAGCAATCAGCCCCAGCATTTT.